The text below deals with one T cell receptor (beta chain). The data stem from a study of metastatic and nonmetastatic thyroid tumors. In the study overall: Malignant and benign thyroid patients had repertoires compared in peripheral blood and tumor or nodule tissue.

With MiXCR, TCRdb reprocessed the PCR reads. Of about 22,000 clones detected, about 40% appear once; the ten largest clones hold about a fifth. Thyroid surgery took place with no prior treatment in any patient. In germline, CDR1 is DFQATT, CDR2 SNEGSKA (reference sequence). The J segment lost 7 bases and the V segment lost 1 base, leaving 0 bases of the junction unmatched. There are 13 residues in the CDR3. This receptor was identified in a male donor with papillary thyroid cancer or a benign thyroid nodule (not recorded which). Some clones in this sample may be carry-over from other donors' samples. This chain uses TRBV20-1 with TRBJ1-6, with 8 nucleotides matching TRBD1. The specimen was blood. CDR3 sequence: CSARGTGNSPLHF. The CDR3 DNA is TGCAGTGCTAGAGGGACAGGGAATTCACCCCTCCACTTT.